The 5 T cell receptor beta chains below all came from one sample that was sequenced in a study of shared clonotypes between healthy human individuals (dated by TCRdb to between 2020 and 2021). Libraries came from the immunoSEQ multiplex PCR assay. TCRdb carries this immuneACCESS record with in-frame sequences only. Its versions omit some clonotypes, under half of them owing to an unresolved V gene in the studies checked, with the rest unexplained. Across this sample there are some 2,500,000 clones, with roughly 93% seen only once. Together, the top ten hold about 0.39% of the sample. The sequencing input was naive CD4+ T cells from PBMCs. The cell subset or site tag for this specimen amounts to: CD45RA+ positively selected. These receptors originate from a man aged 18 to 35 in good health. Some clones in this sample may be carry-over from other donors' samples.

This clone has more than one count but fewer than ten. The chain uses TRBV9 and TRBJ1-4, with D unresolved. V was pared by 0 bases and J by 4 bases, with 10 bases between. Looked up from germline, CDR1 is SGDLS and CDR2 is YYNGEE. This CDR3 comprises 15 residues. CDR3 DNA: TGTGCCAGCAGCGTAGAGTCCCGGAATAATGAAAAACTGTTTTTT. Translation: CASSVESRNNEKLFF. Full variable domain (outside the CDR3, taken from reference TRBV9 and TRBJ1-4): DSGVTQTPKHLITATGQRVTLRCSPRSGDLSVYWYQQSLDQGLQFLIQYYNGEERAKGNILERFSAQQFPDLHSELNLSSLELGDSALYFCASSVESRNNEKLFFGSGTQLSVL.

In this sample, this clone turned up once. J is TRBJ2-3 and V is TRBV11-2; TRBD2 is a possible D gene (6 bases). V lost 6 bases, J lost 0 bases, and 16 bases lay in between. This CDR3 region has 16 residues. Germline CDR1 and CDR2: SGHAT and FQNNGV. CDR3 in DNA: TGTGCCAGCAGAATGAATAGCGGAGCTAGCACAGATACGCAGTATTTT. Its translation is CASRMNSGASTDTQYF.

The CDR3 DNA sequence: TGTGCCTCTCGAGGGGGAAGCGGGACTGAAGCTTTCTTT. It codes for CASRGGSGTEAFF. This chain connects TRBV10-3 to TRBJ1-1; TRBD1 is a possible D gene (6 bases). V was trimmed by 11 bases and J by 5 bases, leaving 18 bases between them. This CDR3 comprises 13 residues. Germline loops: CDR1 ENHRY, CDR2 SYGVKD.

The chain couples TRBV10-3 to TRBJ1-5; D is ambiguous. CDR1 is ENHRY and CDR2 is SYGVKD in the germline V gene. V lost 3 bases and J lost 4, with 7 bases in between. The CDR3 has 13 residues. Written as DNA, the CDR3 is TGTGCCATCAGTGAACAGTTGAATCAGCCCCAGCATTTT. It is translated as CAISEQLNQPQHF.

This rearrangement joins TRBV15 to TRBJ2-3, with D uncertain. This CDR3 has 14 residues. V was clipped by 1 base and J by 3 bases, with 8 bases between them. CDR1 LNHNV and CDR2 YYDKDF come from the germline V gene (reference sequence). The CDR3 protein is CATSRVIGTDTQYF. CDR3 bases: TGTGCCACCAGCAGAGTGATCGGAACAGATACGCAGTATTTT.